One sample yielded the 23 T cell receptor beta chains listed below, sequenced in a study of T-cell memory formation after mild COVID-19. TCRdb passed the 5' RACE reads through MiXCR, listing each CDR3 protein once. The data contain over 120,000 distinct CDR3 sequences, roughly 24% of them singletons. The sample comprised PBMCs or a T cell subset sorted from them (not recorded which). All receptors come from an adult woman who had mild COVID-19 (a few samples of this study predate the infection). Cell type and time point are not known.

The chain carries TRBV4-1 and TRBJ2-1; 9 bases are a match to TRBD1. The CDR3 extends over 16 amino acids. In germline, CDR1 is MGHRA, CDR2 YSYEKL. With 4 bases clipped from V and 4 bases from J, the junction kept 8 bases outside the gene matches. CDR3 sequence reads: CASSPSTGGVYNEQFF. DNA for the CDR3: TGCGCCAGCAGCCCCTCAACAGGGGGCGTTTACAATGAGCAGTTCTTC.

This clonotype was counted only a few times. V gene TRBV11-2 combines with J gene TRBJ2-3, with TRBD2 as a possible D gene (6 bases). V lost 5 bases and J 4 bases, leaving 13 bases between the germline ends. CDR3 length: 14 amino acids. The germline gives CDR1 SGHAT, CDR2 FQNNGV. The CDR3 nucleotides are TGTGCCAGCAGCCGGGAGTTTTCCGCAGATACGCAGTATTTT. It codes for CASSREFSADTQYF.

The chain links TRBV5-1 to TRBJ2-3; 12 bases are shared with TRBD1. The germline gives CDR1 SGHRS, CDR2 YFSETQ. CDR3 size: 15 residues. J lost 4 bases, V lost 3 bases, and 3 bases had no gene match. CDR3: CASSSGTGGADTQYF. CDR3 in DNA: TGCGCCAGCAGCTCCGGGACAGGGGGCGCAGATACGCAGTATTTT.

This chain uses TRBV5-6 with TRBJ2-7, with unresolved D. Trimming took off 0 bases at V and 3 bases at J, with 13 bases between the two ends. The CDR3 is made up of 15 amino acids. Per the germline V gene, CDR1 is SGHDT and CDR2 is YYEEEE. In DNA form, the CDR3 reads TGTGCCAGCAGCTTGGACGTGGCCGCCGTCTACGAGCAGTACTTC. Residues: CASSLDVAAVYEQYF.

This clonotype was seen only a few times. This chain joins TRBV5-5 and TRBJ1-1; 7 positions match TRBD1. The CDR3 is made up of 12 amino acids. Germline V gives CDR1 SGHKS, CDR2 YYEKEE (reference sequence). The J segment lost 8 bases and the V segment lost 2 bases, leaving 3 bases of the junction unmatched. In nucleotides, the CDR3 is TGTGCCAGCAGCTTTGGGACAGCGGAAGCTTTCTTT. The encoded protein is CASSFGTAEAFF.

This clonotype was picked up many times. The CDR3 DNA is TGCGCCAGCAGCTTACAGGGTGGAAGTTACGGGGAGCTGTTTTTT. As protein: CASSLQGGSYGELFF. The chain is built from TRBV5-1 and TRBJ2-2; tentatively, D is TRBD1 (6 bases). The CDR3 length is 15 residues. Deletions cut 2 bases from V and 7 bases from J, with 15 bases between. Germline V gene lookup returns CDR1 SGHRS and CDR2 YFSETQ.

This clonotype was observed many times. The CDR3 DNA is TGTGCCAGCAGCTTATCGGGGCGGACTGACCCTAACTATGGCTACACCTTC. This sequence encodes CASSLSGRTDPNYGYTF. The J gene is TRBJ1-2, the V gene TRBV7-6; the D gene is possibly TRBD1 (5 bases). This CDR3 comprises 17 residues. Between the trimmed V and J ends, which lost 2 bases and 0 bases, there was a span of 16 bases. Germline assignment: CDR1 SGHVS and CDR2 FNYEAQ. Full variable domain (rest looked up from reference TRBV7-6 and TRBJ1-2): GAGVSQSPRYKVTKRGQDVALRCDPISGHVSLYWYRQALGQGPEFLTYFNYEAQQDKSGLPNDRFSAERPEGSISTLTIQRTEQRDSAMYRCASSLSGRTDPNYGYTFGSGTRLTVV.

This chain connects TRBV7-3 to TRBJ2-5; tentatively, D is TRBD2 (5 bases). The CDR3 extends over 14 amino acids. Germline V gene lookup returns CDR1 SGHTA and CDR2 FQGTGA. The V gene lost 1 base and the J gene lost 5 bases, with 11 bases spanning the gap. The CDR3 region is CASSLIGVGETQYF. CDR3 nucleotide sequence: TGTGCCAGCAGCTTAATCGGGGTTGGGGAGACCCAGTACTTC.

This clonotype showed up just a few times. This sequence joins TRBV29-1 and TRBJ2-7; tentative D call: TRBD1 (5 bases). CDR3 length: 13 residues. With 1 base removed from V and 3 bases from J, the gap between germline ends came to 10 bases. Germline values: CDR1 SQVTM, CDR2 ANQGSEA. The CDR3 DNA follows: TGCAGCGTTGAAGCTGACAGAGACTACGAGCAGTACTTC. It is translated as CSVEADRDYEQYF.

The CDR3 DNA sequence: TGTGCCAGCTTTCTGGGTGGCACAGATACGCAGTATTTT. Protein: CASFLGGTDTQYF. The chain employs TRBV6-2 or TRBV6-3 and TRBJ2-3; D unclear. V lost 8 bases and J 1 base, leaving 10 bases between the germline ends. Germline CDR1 MNHEY, CDR2 SVGEGT. This CDR3 spans 13 amino acids.

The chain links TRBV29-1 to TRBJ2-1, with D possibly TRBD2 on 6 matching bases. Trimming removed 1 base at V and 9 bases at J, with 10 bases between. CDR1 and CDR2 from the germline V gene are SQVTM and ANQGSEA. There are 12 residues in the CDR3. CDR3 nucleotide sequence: TGCAGCGTTGAAGGGAGGGCCGGTGAGCAGTTCTTC. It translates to CSVEGRAGEQFF.

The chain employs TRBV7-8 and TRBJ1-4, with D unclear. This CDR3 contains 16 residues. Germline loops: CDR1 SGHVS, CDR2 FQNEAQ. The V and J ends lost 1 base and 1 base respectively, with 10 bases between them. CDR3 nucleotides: TGTGCCAGCAGCTTAGAAGCAGACTTAACTAATGAAAAACTGTTTTTT. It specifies CASSLEADLTNEKLFF.

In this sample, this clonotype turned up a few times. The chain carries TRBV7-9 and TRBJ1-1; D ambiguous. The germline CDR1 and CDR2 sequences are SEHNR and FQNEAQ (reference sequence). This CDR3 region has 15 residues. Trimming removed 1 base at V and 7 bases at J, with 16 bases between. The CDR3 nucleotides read TGTGCCAGCAGCTTAGAGGTCGGGAATGCCGGTGAAGCTTTCTTT. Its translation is CASSLEVGNAGEAFF.

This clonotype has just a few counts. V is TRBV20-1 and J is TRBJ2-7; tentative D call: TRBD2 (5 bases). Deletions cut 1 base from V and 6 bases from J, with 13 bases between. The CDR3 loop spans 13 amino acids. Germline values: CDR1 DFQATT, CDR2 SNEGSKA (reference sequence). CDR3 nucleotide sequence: TGCAGTGCTAGAGGGGCGGACTTGATCGAGCAGTACTTC. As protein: CSARGADLIEQYF.

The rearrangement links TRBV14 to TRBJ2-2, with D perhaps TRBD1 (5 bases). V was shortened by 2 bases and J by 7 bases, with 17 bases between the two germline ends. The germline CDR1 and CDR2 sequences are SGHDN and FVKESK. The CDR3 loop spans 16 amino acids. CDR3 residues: CASSQLVGPKDGELFF. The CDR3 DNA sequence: TGTGCCAGCAGCCAACTAGTGGGGCCCAAGGACGGGGAGCTGTTTTTT.

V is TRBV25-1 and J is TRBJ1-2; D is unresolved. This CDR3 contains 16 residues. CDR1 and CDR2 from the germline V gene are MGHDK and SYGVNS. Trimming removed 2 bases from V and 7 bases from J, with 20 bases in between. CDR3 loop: CASSETSKGIARGYTF. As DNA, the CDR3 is TGTGCCAGCAGTGAAACGTCTAAGGGCATCGCCCGTGGCTACACCTTC.

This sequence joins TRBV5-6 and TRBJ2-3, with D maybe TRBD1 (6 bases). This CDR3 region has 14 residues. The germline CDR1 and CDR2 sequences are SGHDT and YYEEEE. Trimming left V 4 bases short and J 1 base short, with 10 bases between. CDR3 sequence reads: CASSPGVGTDTQYF. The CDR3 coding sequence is TGTGCCAGCAGCCCAGGGGTGGGCACAGATACGCAGTATTTT.

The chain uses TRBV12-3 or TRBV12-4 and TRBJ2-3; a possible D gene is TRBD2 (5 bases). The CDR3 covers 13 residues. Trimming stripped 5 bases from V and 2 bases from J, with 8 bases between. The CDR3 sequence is CASSPGNTDTQYF. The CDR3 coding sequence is TGTGCCAGCAGTCCGGGAAACACAGATACGCAGTATTTT.

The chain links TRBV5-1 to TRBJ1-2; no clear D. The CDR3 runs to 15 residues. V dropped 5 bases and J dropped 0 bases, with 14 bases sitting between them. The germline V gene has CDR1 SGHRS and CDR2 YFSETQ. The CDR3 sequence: CASSDSAIANYGYTF. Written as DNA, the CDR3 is TGCGCCAGCAGTGACTCTGCTATTGCTAACTATGGCTACACCTTC.

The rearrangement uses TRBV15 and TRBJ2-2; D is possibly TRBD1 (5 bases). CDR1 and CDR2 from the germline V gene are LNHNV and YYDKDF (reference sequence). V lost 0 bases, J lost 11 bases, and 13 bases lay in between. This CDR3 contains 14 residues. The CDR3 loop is CATSREAGIIELFF. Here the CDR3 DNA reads TGTGCCACCAGCAGAGAGGCAGGGATTATCGAGCTGTTTTTT.

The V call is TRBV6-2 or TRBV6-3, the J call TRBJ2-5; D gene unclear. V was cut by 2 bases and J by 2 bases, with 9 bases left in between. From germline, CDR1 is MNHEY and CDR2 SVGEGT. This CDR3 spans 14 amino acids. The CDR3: CASSYIGRQETQYF. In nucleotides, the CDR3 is TGTGCCAGCAGTTACATCGGCCGACAAGAGACCCAGTACTTC.

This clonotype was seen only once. Here the CDR3 reads CASSVGQGAYGYTF. The DNA for the CDR3 is TGTGCCAGCAGCGTAGGACAGGGGGCTTATGGCTACACCTTC. The genes are TRBV9 and TRBJ1-2, with TRBD1 matching 10 bases. Germline V gene data show CDR1 as SGDLS and CDR2 as YYNGEE. The CDR3 runs to 14 residues. Germline trimming cut 0 bases from V and 5 bases from J; bases unmatched to any gene: 1.

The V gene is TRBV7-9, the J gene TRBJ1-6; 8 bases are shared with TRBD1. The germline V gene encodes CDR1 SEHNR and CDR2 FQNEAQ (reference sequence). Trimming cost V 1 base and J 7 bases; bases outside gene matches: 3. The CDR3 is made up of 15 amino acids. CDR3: CASSLVGQGNSPLHF. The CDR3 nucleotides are TGTGCCAGCAGCTTAGTTGGACAGGGAAATTCACCCCTCCACTTT.